This T cell receptor (beta chain) was observed in a study of blood T cells in healthy people across ages. Findings and limits, study-wide: Considered underestimates were the diversity estimates obtained from one million T cells.

To note about this clonotype: Its antigen is currently unknown.

CDR1 is SGHTA, CDR2 FQGNSA, per germline. The CDR3 is made up of 16 amino acids. With 4 bases clipped from V and 4 bases from J, the junction kept 11 bases outside the gene matches. The second PCR ran roughly 6 to 11 cycles with a sample-barcoded 5' primer and J-beta primers. The template-switch adaptor, which had 12 random nucleotides, put a tag on each cDNA molecule. Each of the samples gave a minimum of 2.5 million paired-end reads that contained CDR3. One entry per CDR3 protein, called by TCRdb with MiXCR from the 5' RACE reads. The data hold 1.5 million to 1.8 million distinct CDR3 sequences, with approximately 39% observed a single time.

The source of this sequence is a woman under 30 in good health. Sample: blood. The V and J genes are TRBV7-2 and TRBJ2-3; 7 nucleotides agree with TRBD2. The DNA of the CDR3 is TGTGCCAGCAGCTCCGTAAGCGGGGCGCCCTCAGATACGCAGTATTTT. Protein product: CASSSVSGAPSDTQYF.